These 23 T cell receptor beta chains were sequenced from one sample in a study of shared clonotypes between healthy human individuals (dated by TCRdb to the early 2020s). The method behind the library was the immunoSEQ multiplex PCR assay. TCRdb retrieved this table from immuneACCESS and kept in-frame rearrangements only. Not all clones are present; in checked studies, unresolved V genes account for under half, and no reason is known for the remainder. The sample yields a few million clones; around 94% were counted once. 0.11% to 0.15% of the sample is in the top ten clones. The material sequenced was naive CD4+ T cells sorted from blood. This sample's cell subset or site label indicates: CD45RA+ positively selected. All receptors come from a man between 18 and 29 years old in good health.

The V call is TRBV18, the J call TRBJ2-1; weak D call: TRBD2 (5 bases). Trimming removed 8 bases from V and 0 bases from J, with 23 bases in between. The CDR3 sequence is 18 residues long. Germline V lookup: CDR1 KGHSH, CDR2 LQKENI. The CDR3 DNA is TGTGCCAGCGTCAAGGCAGACGAGGGAGTTAGCTCCTACAATGAGCAGTTCTTC. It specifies CASVKADEGVSSYNEQFF.

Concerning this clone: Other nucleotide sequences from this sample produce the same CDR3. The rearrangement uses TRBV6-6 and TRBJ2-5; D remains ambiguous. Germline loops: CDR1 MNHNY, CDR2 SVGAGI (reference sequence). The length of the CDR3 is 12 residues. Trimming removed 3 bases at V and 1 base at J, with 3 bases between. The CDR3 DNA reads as TGTGCCAGCAGTTATTTCCAAGAGACCCAGTACTTC. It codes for CASSYFQETQYF.

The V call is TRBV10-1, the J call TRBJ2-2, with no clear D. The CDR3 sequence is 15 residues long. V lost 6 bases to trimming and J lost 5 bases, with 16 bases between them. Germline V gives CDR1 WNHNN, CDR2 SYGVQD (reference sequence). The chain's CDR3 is CASSDPPSGTGELFF. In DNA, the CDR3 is TGCGCCAGCAGCGACCCCCCGTCGGGTACCGGGGAGCTGTTTTTT.

For the CDR3, the DNA is TGTGCCAGCAGCTTGGGGGGGCCCACCGGGGCCAACGTCCTGACTTTC. Amino acids: CASSLGGPTGANVLTF. V is TRBV5-4 and J is TRBJ2-6, with D perhaps TRBD1 (6 bases). This CDR3 region has 16 residues. From germline, CDR1 is SGHNT and CDR2 YYREEE (reference sequence). Trimming took 0 bases from V and 4 from J, leaving 11 bases between them.

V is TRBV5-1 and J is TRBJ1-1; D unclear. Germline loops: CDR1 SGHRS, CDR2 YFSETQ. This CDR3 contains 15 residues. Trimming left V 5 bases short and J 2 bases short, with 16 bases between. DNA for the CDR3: TGCGCCAGCAGTCTAACCCCGGGTAGCAACACTGAAGCTTTCTTT. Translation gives CASSLTPGSNTEAFF.

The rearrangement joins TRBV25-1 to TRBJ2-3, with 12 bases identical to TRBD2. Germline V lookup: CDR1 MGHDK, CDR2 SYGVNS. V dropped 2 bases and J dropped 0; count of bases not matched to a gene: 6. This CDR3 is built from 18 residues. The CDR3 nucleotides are TGTGCCAGCAGTGAAGGACTAGCGGGACGTTCTAGCACAGATACGCAGTATTTT. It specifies CASSEGLAGRSSTDTQYF.

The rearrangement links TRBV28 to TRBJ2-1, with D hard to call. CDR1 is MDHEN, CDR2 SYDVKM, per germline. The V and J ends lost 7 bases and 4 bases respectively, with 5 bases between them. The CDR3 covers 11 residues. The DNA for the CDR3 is TGTGCCAGCACCGAGTACAATGAGCAGTTCTTC. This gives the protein CASTEYNEQFF.

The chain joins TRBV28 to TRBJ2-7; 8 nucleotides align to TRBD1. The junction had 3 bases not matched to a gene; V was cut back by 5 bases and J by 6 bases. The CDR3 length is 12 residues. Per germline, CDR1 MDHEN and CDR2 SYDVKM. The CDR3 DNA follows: TGTGCCAGCAGTGGGACAGGTCGCGAGCAGTACTTC. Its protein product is CASSGTGREQYF.

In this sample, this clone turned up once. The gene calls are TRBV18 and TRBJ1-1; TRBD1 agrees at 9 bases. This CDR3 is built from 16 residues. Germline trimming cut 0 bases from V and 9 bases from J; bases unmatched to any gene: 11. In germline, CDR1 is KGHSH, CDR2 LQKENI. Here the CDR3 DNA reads TGTGCCAGCTCACCACCGTTGGCCGGGACAGGGAGTAAAGCTTTCTTT. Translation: CASSPPLAGTGSKAFF.

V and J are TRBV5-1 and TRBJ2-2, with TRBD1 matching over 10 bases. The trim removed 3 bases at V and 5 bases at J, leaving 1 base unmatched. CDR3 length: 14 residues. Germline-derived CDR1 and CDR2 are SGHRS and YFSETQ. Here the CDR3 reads CASSWGQGTGELFF. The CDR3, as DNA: TGCGCCAGCAGCTGGGGACAGGGGACCGGGGAGCTGTTTTTT.

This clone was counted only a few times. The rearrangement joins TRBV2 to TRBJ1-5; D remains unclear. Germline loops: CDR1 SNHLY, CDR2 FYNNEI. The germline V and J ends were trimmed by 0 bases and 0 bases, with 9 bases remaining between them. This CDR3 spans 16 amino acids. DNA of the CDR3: TGTGCCAGCAGTGAAGCCGCGCAGTTTAGCAATCAGCCCCAGCATTTT. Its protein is CASSEAAQFSNQPQHF. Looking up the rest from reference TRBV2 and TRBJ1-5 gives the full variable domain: EPEVTQTPSHQVTQMGQEVILRCVPISNHLYFYWYRQILGQKVEFLVSFYNNEISEKSEIFDDQFSVERPDGSNFTLKIRSTKLEDSAMYFCASSEAAQFSNQPQHFGDGTRLSIL.

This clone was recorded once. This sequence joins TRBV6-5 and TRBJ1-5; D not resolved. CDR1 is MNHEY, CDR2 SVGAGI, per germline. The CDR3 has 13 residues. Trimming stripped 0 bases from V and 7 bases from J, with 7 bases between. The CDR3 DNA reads TGTGCCAGCAGTTACTCCGGGTGGCAGCCCCAGCATTTT. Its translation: CASSYSGWQPQHF.

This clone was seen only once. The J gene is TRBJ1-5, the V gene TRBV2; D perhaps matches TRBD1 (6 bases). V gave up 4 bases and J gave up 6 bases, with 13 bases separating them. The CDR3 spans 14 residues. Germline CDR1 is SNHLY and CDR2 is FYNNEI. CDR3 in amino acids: CASSATTGGQPQHF. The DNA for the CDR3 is TGTGCCAGCAGTGCGACGACAGGAGGTCAGCCCCAGCATTTT.

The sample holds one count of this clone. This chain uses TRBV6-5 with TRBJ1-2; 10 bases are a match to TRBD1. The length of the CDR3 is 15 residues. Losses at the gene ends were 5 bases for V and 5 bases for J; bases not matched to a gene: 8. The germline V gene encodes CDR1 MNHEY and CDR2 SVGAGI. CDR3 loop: CASSTATGGGYGYTF. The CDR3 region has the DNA TGTGCCAGCAGTACCGCGACAGGGGGCGGGTATGGCTACACCTTC.

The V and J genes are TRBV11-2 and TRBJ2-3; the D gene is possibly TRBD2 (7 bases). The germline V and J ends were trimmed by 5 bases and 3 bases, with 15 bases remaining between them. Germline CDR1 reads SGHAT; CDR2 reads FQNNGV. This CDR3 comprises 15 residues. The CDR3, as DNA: TGTGCCAGCAGCCCTCGGGGGGCCGGGACAGATACGCAGTATTTT. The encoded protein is CASSPRGAGTDTQYF.

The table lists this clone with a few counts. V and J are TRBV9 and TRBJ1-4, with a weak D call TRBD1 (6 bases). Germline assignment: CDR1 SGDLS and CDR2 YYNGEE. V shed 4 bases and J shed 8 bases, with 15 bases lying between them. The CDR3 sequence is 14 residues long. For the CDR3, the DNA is TGTGCCAGCAGCCCCTCACAGGGTACGGAAAAACTGTTTTTT. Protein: CASSPSQGTEKLFF.

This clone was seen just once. In DNA form, the CDR3 reads TGTGCCAGCAGCCAAGACTCCCGGGTGGAGGGTGAGCAGTTCTTC. It specifies CASSQDSRVEGEQFF. The V and J genes are TRBV7-1 and TRBJ2-1; D might be TRBD2 (6 bases). TRBV7-1 is an open reading frame whose function is uncertain. This CDR3 has 15 residues. V lost 5 bases to trimming and J lost 9 bases, with 20 bases between them.

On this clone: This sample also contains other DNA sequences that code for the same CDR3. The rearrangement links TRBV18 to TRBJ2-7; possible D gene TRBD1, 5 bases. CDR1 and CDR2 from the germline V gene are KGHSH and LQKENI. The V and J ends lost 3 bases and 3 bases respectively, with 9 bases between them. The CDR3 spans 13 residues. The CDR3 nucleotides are TGTGCCAGCTCACCGGAAACAGGCTACGAGCAGTACTTC. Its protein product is CASSPETGYEQYF.

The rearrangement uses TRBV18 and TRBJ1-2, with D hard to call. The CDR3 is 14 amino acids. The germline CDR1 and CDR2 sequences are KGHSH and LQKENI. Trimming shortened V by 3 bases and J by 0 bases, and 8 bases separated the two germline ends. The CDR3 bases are TGTGCCAGCTCACCTGGTAGTACTAACTATGGCTACACCTTC. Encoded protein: CASSPGSTNYGYTF.

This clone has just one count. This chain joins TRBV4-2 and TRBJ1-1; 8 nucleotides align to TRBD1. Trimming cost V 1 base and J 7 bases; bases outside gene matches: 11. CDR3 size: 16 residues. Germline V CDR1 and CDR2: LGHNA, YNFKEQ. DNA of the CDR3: TGTGCCAGCAGCCAAGTTACCTCGACAGGGGCACTTGAAGCTTTCTTT. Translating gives CASSQVTSTGALEAFF.

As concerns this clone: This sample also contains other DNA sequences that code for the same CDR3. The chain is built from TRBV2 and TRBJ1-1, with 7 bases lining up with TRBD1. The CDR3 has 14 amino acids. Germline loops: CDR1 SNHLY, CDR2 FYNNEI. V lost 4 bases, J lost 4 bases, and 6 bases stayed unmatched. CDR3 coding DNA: TGTGCCAGCAGTGGACAGGGAGGTGGCACTGAAGCTTTCTTT. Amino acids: CASSGQGGGTEAFF.

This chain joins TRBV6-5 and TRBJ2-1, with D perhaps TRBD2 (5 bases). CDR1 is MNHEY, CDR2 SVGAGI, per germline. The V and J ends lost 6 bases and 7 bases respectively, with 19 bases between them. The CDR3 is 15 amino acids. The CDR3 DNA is TGTGCCAGCAGCATAGAAGGGCTAGCCGGGAATGAGCAGTTCTTC. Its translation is CASSIEGLAGNEQFF.

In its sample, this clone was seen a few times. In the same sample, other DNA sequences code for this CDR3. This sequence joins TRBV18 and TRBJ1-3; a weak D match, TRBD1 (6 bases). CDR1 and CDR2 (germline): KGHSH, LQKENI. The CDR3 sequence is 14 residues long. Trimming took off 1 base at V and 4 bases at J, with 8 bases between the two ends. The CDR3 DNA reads TGTGCCAGCTCACCACAACAGGGAGGAAACACCATATATTTT. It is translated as CASSPQQGGNTIYF. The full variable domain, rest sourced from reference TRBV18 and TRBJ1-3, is NAGVMQNPRHLVRRRGQEARLRCSPMKGHSHVYWYRQLPEEGLKFMVYLQKENIIDESGMPKERFSAEFPKEGPSILRIQQVVRGDSAAYFCASSPQQGGNTIYFGEGSWLTVV.